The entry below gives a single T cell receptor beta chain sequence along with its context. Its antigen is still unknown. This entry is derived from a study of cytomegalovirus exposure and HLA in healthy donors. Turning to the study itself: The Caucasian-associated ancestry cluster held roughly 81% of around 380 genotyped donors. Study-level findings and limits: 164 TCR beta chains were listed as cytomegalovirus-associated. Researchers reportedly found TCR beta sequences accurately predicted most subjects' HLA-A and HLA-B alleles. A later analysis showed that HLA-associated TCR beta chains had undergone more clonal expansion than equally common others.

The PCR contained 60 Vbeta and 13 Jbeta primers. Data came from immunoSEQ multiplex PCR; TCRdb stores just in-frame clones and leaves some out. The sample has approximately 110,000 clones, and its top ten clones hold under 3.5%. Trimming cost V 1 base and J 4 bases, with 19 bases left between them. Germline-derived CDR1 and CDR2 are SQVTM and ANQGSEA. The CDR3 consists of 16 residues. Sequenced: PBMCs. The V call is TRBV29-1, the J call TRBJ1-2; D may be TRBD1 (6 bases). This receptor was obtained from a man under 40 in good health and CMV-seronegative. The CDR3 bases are TGCAGCGTTGAAGGTGTACAGGGATCAGTATCCTATGGCTACACCTTC. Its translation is CSVEGVQGSVSYGYTF.